The rows below give T cell receptor beta chains drawn from one sample of a study of cytomegalovirus exposure and HLA in healthy donors. Assay used: immunoSEQ multiplex PCR; TCRdb lists only in-frame clones, some missing. Of about 110,000 clones listed, about 74% were seen once; the top ten hold around 5%. The sample comprised PBMCs. These receptors were collected from a man aged 25-45 years in good health and CMV-seropositive. CDR3s include the opening cysteine and the closing phenylalanine or tryptophan. The D gene is left open where the match is weak. Size is stated for part of the rows, as once, few or many counts, or as a class when the clone is expanded.

d_call: .; j_call: TRBJ1-5; v_call: TRBV6-5; clone_size: .; cdr3_aa: CASSGGRRNQPQHF; cdr3_nt: TGTGCCAGCAGTGGGGGGAGACGCAATCAGCCCCAGCATTTT
d_call: .; j_call: TRBJ2-7; v_call: TRBV4-1; clone_size: .; cdr3_aa: CASSLIDSSYEQYF; cdr3_nt: TGCGCCAGCAGCCTAATCGACAGCTCCTACGAGCAGTACTTC
d_call: .; j_call: TRBJ2-3; v_call: TRBV28; clone_size: .; cdr3_aa: CASRDRQVGEDTQYF; cdr3_nt: TGTGCCAGCAGGGACAGACAGGTTGGGGAAGATACGCAGTATTTT
d_call: .; j_call: TRBJ2-1; v_call: TRBV6-1; clone_size: .; cdr3_aa: CASSEAPRSQDEQFF; cdr3_nt: TGTGCCAGCAGTGAAGCGCCCCGTTCGCAGGATGAGCAGTTCTTC
d_call: .; j_call: TRBJ2-7; v_call: TRBV14; clone_size: .; cdr3_aa: CASSPRISRRREQYF; cdr3_nt: TGTGCCAGCAGCCCTCGTATAAGCCGACGGCGGGAGCAGTACTTC
d_call: .; j_call: TRBJ1-2; v_call: TRBV11-2; clone_size: once; cdr3_aa: CASSPGGAYGYTF; cdr3_nt: TGTGCCAGCAGCCCGGGGGGCGCGTATGGCTACACCTTC
d_call: TRBD1; j_call: TRBJ1-2; v_call: TRBV5-1; clone_size: .; cdr3_aa: CASSLDRGLTGGYTF; cdr3_nt: TGCGCCAGCAGCTTGGACAGGGGGCTAACGGGTGGCTACACCTTC
d_call: .; j_call: TRBJ2-1; v_call: TRBV27; clone_size: .; cdr3_aa: CASSLYNSRAYNEQFF; cdr3_nt: TGTGCCAGCAGTTTATATAACAGTAGAGCCTACAATGAGCAGTTCTTC
d_call: .; j_call: TRBJ2-7; v_call: TRBV4-3; clone_size: .; cdr3_aa: CASSQDILYEQYF; cdr3_nt: TGCGCCAGCAGCCAAGATATCCTCTACGAGCAGTACTTC
d_call: TRBD2; j_call: TRBJ2-2; v_call: TRBV6-1; clone_size: .; cdr3_aa: CASRGAGAGTGELFF; cdr3_nt: TGTGCCAGCAGGGGAGCGGGGGCGGGCACCGGGGAGCTGTTTTTT
d_call: .; j_call: TRBJ2-7; v_call: TRBV28; clone_size: .; cdr3_aa: CASSSLTAPRQFYEQYF; cdr3_nt: TGTGCCAGCAGTTCCTTGACAGCTCCTCGTCAATTCTACGAGCAGTACTTC
d_call: .; j_call: TRBJ2-7; v_call: TRBV28; clone_size: .; cdr3_aa: CASSLQGPPYEQYF; cdr3_nt: TGTGCCAGCAGTTTACAGGGGCCCCCCTACGAGCAGTACTTC